The sequence of this T cell receptor (beta chain) was determined in a study of blood T cell repertoires in COVID-19. Study summary: PBMCs, B-cell-depleted T cells, or T cells were the source of the cDNA or gDNA that made up the material.

Participants' reported clinical history set cohort assignment. Libraries were prepared by immunoSEQ multiplex PCR; TCRdb keeps only in-frame clonotypes and omits some of them. The sample holds over 300,000 clones; about 89% are singletons and the top ten take over 9%. Trimming at V came to 3 bases and at J to 8 bases, leaving 8 bases not matched to a gene. The CDR3 has 15 amino acids. Germline lookup yields CDR1 KGHSH and CDR2 LQKENI. This rearrangement joins TRBV18 to TRBJ2-1; the match to TRBD2 covers 9 bases. The sample comprised PBMCs or T cells enriched from blood (not recorded which). The receptor comes from a woman aged 40 to 49 who had recovered from COVID-19. Here the CDR3 reads CASSPTGTSIDEQFF. The CDR3 DNA reads TGTGCCAGCTCACCCACCGGGACTAGCATCGATGAGCAGTTCTTC.